These 15 T cell receptor beta chains originate from one sample sequenced in a study of cytomegalovirus exposure and HLA in healthy donors. PCR amplification relied on 60 Vbeta primers (plus 13 Jbeta primers). Using immunoSEQ multiplex PCR, the repertoire was profiled, and TCRdb retains in-frame clones only, with some absent. The sample lists some 180,000 clones, about 13% occurring once. Sequenced: PBMCs. Source of these receptors: a man between 50 and 59 years old in good health and CMV-seropositive.

This clone was observed a few times. V and J are TRBV28 and TRBJ1-1, with a possible D match to TRBD1 (5 bases). CDR1 is MDHEN and CDR2 is SYDVKM in the germline V gene. CDR3 size: 11 residues. V was pared by 8 bases and J by 8 bases, with 12 bases between. This CDR3 is CASSGGREAFF. CDR3 bases: TGTGCCAGCTCCGGGGGGAGGGAAGCTTTCTTT.

The J gene is TRBJ1-2, the V gene TRBV7-2, with D unclear. Germline V gene lookup returns CDR1 SGHTA and CDR2 FQGNSA. The CDR3 covers 16 residues. V lost 2 bases and J 6 bases, leaving 19 bases between the germline ends. CDR3 nucleotides: TGTGCCAGCAGCTTAACGCGGAGGGCACCTGAGGATGGCTACACCTTC. Its translation is CASSLTRRAPEDGYTF. Filled out from reference TRBV7-2 and TRBJ1-2, the complete variable domain reads GAGVSQSPSNKVTEKGKDVELRCDPISGHTALYWYRQSLGQGLEFLIYFQGNSAPDKSGLPSDRFSAERTGGSVSTLTIQRTQQEDSAVYLCASSLTRRAPEDGYTFGSGTRLTVV.

The gene calls are TRBV28 and TRBJ1-3; maybe TRBD1 (5 bases). The germline CDR1 and CDR2 sequences are MDHEN and SYDVKM. V was cut by 6 bases and J by 4 bases, with 16 bases left in between. CDR3 length equals 15 residues. CDR3 amino acids: CASRGSGGAGNTIYF. For the CDR3, the DNA is TGTGCCAGCAGGGGTAGCGGGGGAGCGGGAAACACCATATATTTT.

This clone was observed a few times. This chain uses TRBV10-3 with TRBJ2-7; a possible D gene is TRBD1 (5 bases). The CDR3 is 13 residues long. In germline, CDR1 is ENHRY, CDR2 SYGVKD. V shed 8 bases and J shed 2 bases, with 13 bases lying between them. This CDR3 is CAIRTGETYEQYF. The DNA of the CDR3 is TGTGCCATCCGAACAGGCGAGACCTACGAGCAGTACTTC.

CDR3 nucleotides: TGCGCCAGCAGCCAGATAACCCAGGGGTATGAGCAGTTCTTC. It yields the protein CASSQITQGYEQFF. The chain uses TRBV4-3 and TRBJ2-1; possibly TRBD1 for D (6 bases). The CDR3 covers 14 residues. The V end lost 3 bases, the J end lost 8 bases, and 14 bases lay between the germline ends. CDR1 LGHNA and CDR2 YSLEER come from the germline V gene.

On this clone: Its ends do not fully match the called genes, so a read error is possible. The V and J genes are TRBV7-7 and TRBJ2-1; 8 nucleotides line up with TRBD2. The length of the CDR3 is 15 residues. The germline CDR1 and CDR2 sequences are SSHAT and FNYEAQ (reference sequence). Written as DNA, the CDR3 is TGTGCTAGCAGCCCGGCGGGGGGCTCCTACAATGAGCAGTTCTTC. Protein sequence: CASSPAGGSYNEQFF. Full variable domain (missing parts from reference TRBV7-7 and TRBJ2-1): GAGVSQSPRYKVTKRGQDVTLRCDPISSHATLYWYQQALGQGPEFLTYFNYEAQPDKSGLPSDRFSAERPEGSISTLTIQRTEQRDSAMYRCASSPAGGSYNEQFFGPGTRLTVL.

The chain recombines TRBV7-3 with TRBJ2-3; tentative D call: TRBD2 (6 bases). Looked up from germline, CDR1 is SGHTA and CDR2 is FQGTGA. V lost 5 bases and J 1 base, leaving 25 bases between the germline ends. The CDR3 loop spans 19 amino acids. Written as DNA, the CDR3 is TGTGCCAGCAGCCCCCTTGCGGGGTTAGCTTTGGGGGGCACAGATACGCAGTATTTT. It encodes CASSPLAGLALGGTDTQYF.

V gene TRBV15 combines with J gene TRBJ1-1; 7 bases fit TRBD1. This CDR3 contains 14 residues. Germline V CDR1 and CDR2: LNHNV, YYDKDF (reference sequence). Trimming removed 4 bases from V and 6 bases from J; junction bases left unmatched: 8. This CDR3 is CATSKQVQGAEAFF. The CDR3 DNA follows: TGTGCCACCAGCAAACAGGTCCAGGGGGCTGAAGCTTTCTTT. Based on the CDR3 plus reference TRBV15 and TRBJ1-1, the full variable domain is DAMVIQNPRYQVTQFGKPVTLSCSQTLNHNVMYWYQQKSSQAPKLLFHYYDKDFNNEADTPDNFQSRRPNTSFCFLDIRSPGLGDTAMYLCATSKQVQGAEAFFGQGTRLTVV.

This clone was seen a handful of times. The J gene is TRBJ1-1, the V gene TRBV6-4; D may be TRBD1 (5 bases). Germline V gives CDR1 MRHNA, CDR2 SNTAGT. V was shortened by 6 bases and J by 3 bases, with 11 bases between the two germline ends. The length of the CDR3 is 13 residues. DNA for the CDR3: TGTGCCAGCAGGCGACAGAGAGACACTGAAGCTTTCTTT. Translated: CASRRQRDTEAFF.

V gene TRBV29-1 combines with J gene TRBJ2-7; a possible D gene is TRBD1 (5 bases). Germline CDR1 is SQVTM and CDR2 is ANQGSEA. This CDR3 is built from 11 residues. Trimming left V 4 bases short and J 5 bases short, with 9 bases between. The CDR3 sequence is CSVGRTNEQYF. CDR3 bases: TGCAGCGTTGGAAGGACAAACGAGCAGTACTTC.

This clone appeared a single time. The gene calls are TRBV28 and TRBJ2-5; D perhaps matches TRBD2 (7 bases). V was clipped by 10 bases and J by 0 bases, with 18 bases between them. The CDR3 is 15 amino acids. Per germline, CDR1 MDHEN and CDR2 SYDVKM. The CDR3 region is CAITGGRRDQETQYF. Written as DNA, the CDR3 is TGTGCCATCACGGGGGGCCGCAGGGACCAAGAGACCCAGTACTTC.

The rearrangement joins TRBV6-1 to TRBJ2-7, with 8 nucleotides matching TRBD1. The CDR3 is made up of 13 amino acids. V lost 1 base, J lost 9 bases, and 5 bases stayed unmatched. Germline values: CDR1 MNHNS, CDR2 SASEGT. CDR3 protein: CASSEGRTGLQYF. Written as DNA, the CDR3 is TGTGCCAGCAGTGAAGGTCGGACAGGGTTGCAGTACTTC.

The J gene is TRBJ2-3, the V gene TRBV6-6, with a possible D match to TRBD1 (5 bases). V lost 5 bases to trimming and J lost 1 base, with 10 bases between them. The germline V gene has CDR1 MNHNY and CDR2 SVGAGI (reference sequence). The CDR3 covers 14 residues. The CDR3 loop is CASSRSTGTDTQYF. In DNA form, the CDR3 reads TGTGCCAGCAGTAGATCGACAGGCACAGATACGCAGTATTTT.

This chain links TRBV6-1 with TRBJ1-6; D perhaps matches TRBD1 (6 bases). The CDR3 runs 15 residues. V was cut by 5 bases and J by 5 bases, with 13 bases left in between. The germline gives CDR1 MNHNS, CDR2 SASEGT. The CDR3 loop reads CASSPPGQDNSPLHF. The CDR3 region has the DNA TGTGCCAGCAGTCCCCCGGGACAAGATAATTCACCCCTCCACTTT.

This clone has a handful of counts. The chain combines TRBV11-3 with TRBJ1-1; D unresolved. CDR1 and CDR2 (germline): SGHNT, YENEEA. The ends were cut back, 5 bases at V and 0 bases at J, with 13 bases in the middle. The CDR3 has 15 residues. The DNA for the CDR3 is TGTGCCAGCAGCCGTCGGGGTACCATGAACACTGAAGCTTTCTTT. This encodes CASSRRGTMNTEAFF.